This entry lists 30 T cell receptor beta chains sequenced from one sample in a study of blood T cell repertoires in COVID-19. Using immunoSEQ multiplex PCR, the repertoire was profiled, and TCRdb retains in-frame clones only, with some absent. This table has over 200,000 clones, around 80% appearing once. Sample: peripheral blood. Receptor source: a man at least 80 years old with acute or convalescent COVID-19.

The chain joins TRBV18 to TRBJ1-4; D perhaps matches TRBD1 (6 bases). Trimming removed 11 bases from V and 8 bases from J, with 18 bases in between. The germline V gene encodes CDR1 KGHSH and CDR2 LQKENI. CDR3 size: 13 residues. The CDR3 DNA reads as TGTGCCGGGTCACAGGGCGGAGGCGAAAAACTGTTTTTT. The encoded protein is CAGSQGGGEKLFF.

This rearrangement joins TRBV24-1 to TRBJ2-5; D possibly corresponds to TRBD2 (6 bases). Per germline, CDR1 KGHDR and CDR2 SFDVKD. The germline V and J ends were trimmed by 1 base and 5 bases, with 31 bases remaining between them. The CDR3 consists of 21 residues. For the CDR3, the DNA is TGTGCCACCAGTGATTTACGGGGGAGAGGGACGGTTTTCCCCGTAGTGGAGACCCAGTACTTC. This encodes CATSDLRGRGTVFPVVETQYF.

The chain has TRBV3-1 (or the pseudogene TRBV3-2) and TRBJ1-1; TRBD1 agrees at 10 bases. In germline, CDR1 is LGHDT, CDR2 YNNKEL (reference sequence). This CDR3 is built from 16 residues. The V gene end was trimmed by 4 bases and the J gene end by 0 bases; junction bases not matched to a gene: 5. For the CDR3, the DNA is TGTGCCAGCAGCCGGGGGGACAGGGGAATGAACACTGAAGCTTTCTTT. This translates into CASSRGDRGMNTEAFF.

This chain joins TRBV21-1 and TRBJ2-6; the DNA was not compared with TRBD1, the D call given in the table. TRBV21-1 is marked as a pseudogene. The CDR3 totals 17 residues. The CDR3 DNA sequence: TGTGCCAGCGGGGACAGCCATCAAAGCTCTGGGGCCAACGTCCTGACTTTC. Its protein product is CASGDSHQSSGANVLTF.

This clone occurred once. This chain links TRBV5-4 with TRBJ2-5; tentatively, D is TRBD2 (7 bases). CDR3 size: 15 residues. Trimming pared 4 bases from V and 1 base from J, leaving 14 bases between. CDR1 and CDR2 (germline): SGHNT, YYREEE (reference sequence). CDR3 in amino acids: CASSEIRGAQETQYF. The CDR3 coding sequence is TGTGCCAGCAGCGAGATTCGGGGGGCCCAAGAGACCCAGTACTTC. Full variable domain (missing parts from reference TRBV5-4 and TRBJ2-5): ETGVTQSPTHLIKTRGQQVTLRCSSQSGHNTVSWYQQALGQGPQFIFQYYREEENGRGNFPPRFSGLQFPNYSSELNVNALELDDSALYLCASSEIRGAQETQYFGPGTRLLVL.

This clone has just one count. This chain uses TRBV27 with TRBJ2-3, with D perhaps matching TRBD1 (5 bases). Between the trimmed V and J ends, which lost 3 bases and 0 bases, there was a span of 13 bases. The CDR3 is made up of 16 amino acids. Per the germline V gene, CDR1 is MNHEY and CDR2 is SMNVEV (reference sequence). CDR3 nucleotides: TGTGCCAGCAGTTTGACAGTTTACACTAGCACAGATACGCAGTATTTT. Amino acids: CASSLTVYTSTDTQYF.

The chain recombines TRBV3-1 (or the pseudogene TRBV3-2) with TRBJ2-7, with 9 nucleotides matching TRBD1. Germline trimming cut 1 base from V and 6 bases from J; bases unmatched to any gene: 7. Per the germline V gene, CDR1 is LGHDT and CDR2 is YNNKEL (reference sequence). The CDR3 contains 15 residues. The DNA of the CDR3 is TGTGCCAGCAGCCAAGCGACCGGGACAGGGTTCGAGCAGTACTTC. Translated: CASSQATGTGFEQYF.

The J gene is TRBJ2-7, the V gene TRBV3-1 (or the pseudogene TRBV3-2), with D unresolved. CDR3 length equals 12 residues. The germline V gene encodes CDR1 LGHDT and CDR2 YNNKEL (reference sequence). Trimming pared 0 bases from V and 6 bases from J, leaving 6 bases between. The CDR3 is CASSQDLGEQYF. CDR3 in DNA: TGTGCCAGCAGCCAAGATCTCGGCGAGCAGTACTTC.

J is TRBJ1-2 and V is TRBV2; tentative D call: TRBD1 (6 bases). The CDR3 runs 16 residues. Germline CDR1 is SNHLY and CDR2 is FYNNEI. V gave up 6 bases and J gave up 1 base, with 18 bases separating them. Written as DNA, the CDR3 is TGTGCCAGCAGCCGAGGGGGGGGCAATTATAACTATGGCTACACCTTC. This sequence encodes CASSRGGGNYNYGYTF.

This clone has a handful of counts. The chain couples TRBV5-1 to TRBJ1-6, with TRBD1 identical over 8 bases. From germline, CDR1 is SGHRS and CDR2 YFSETQ. V dropped 5 bases and J dropped 9; count of bases not matched to a gene: 10. The CDR3 extends over 15 amino acids. CDR3 sequence reads: CASRPNTGGSSPLHF. The CDR3 DNA is TGCGCCAGCAGACCAAACACAGGGGGTAGTTCACCCCTCCACTTT.

This clone was seen just once. The chain recombines TRBV11-2 with TRBJ2-3, with D perhaps TRBD1 (6 bases). Germline V CDR1 and CDR2: SGHAT, FQNNGV. The CDR3 is 15 residues long. V shed 3 bases and J shed 3 bases, with 13 bases lying between them. Here the CDR3 reads CASSFGQRTTDTQYF. The CDR3 DNA reads as TGTGCCAGCAGCTTCGGACAGAGGACGACAGATACGCAGTATTTT.

The chain combines TRBV5-1 with TRBJ1-1, with D possibly matching TRBD1 (6 bases). V lost 0 bases, J lost 6 bases, and 12 bases lay in between. The length of the CDR3 is 14 residues. The germline V gene encodes CDR1 SGHRS and CDR2 YFSETQ. In DNA form, the CDR3 reads TGCGCCAGCAGCTTGGGGGGACAAGTCTCTGAAGCTTTCTTT. Translated: CASSLGGQVSEAFF.

The chain has TRBV5-4 and TRBJ1-3; 8 nucleotides match TRBD1. This CDR3 is 14 amino acids long. The germline CDR1 and CDR2 sequences are SGHNT and YYREEE (reference sequence). With V trimmed by 4 bases and J by 3 bases, 3 bases remained unmatched. The CDR3 sequence is CASSKDRGGNTIYF. DNA for the CDR3: TGTGCCAGCAGCAAAGACAGGGGTGGAAACACCATATATTTT.

This chain links TRBV6-5 with TRBJ1-1; D is possibly TRBD1 (5 bases). The CDR3 totals 14 residues. The germline gives CDR1 MNHEY, CDR2 SVGAGI. With 6 bases removed from V and 2 bases from J, the gap between germline ends came to 13 bases. In DNA, the CDR3 is TGTGCCAGCAGCTACCGGAGGGGTAACACTGAAGCTTTCTTT. Protein sequence: CASSYRRGNTEAFF.

In its sample, this clone was seen many times. The chain uses TRBV28 and TRBJ2-7, with a tentative D call TRBD1 (5 bases). CDR3 length: 12 residues. Trimming took off 6 bases at V and 5 bases at J, with 11 bases between the two ends. The V gene's germline CDR1 is MDHEN and CDR2 SYDVKM. The CDR3 DNA follows: TGTGCCAGCAGGGGGCGCTTCCACGAGCAGTACTTC. Its protein is CASRGRFHEQYF. Combining the CDR3 with reference TRBV28 and TRBJ2-7 gives the whole variable domain DVKVTQSSRYLVKRTGEKVFLECVQDMDHENMFWYRQDPGLGLRLIYFSYDVKMKEKGDIPEGYSVSREKKERFSLILESASTNQTSMYLCASRGRFHEQYFGPGTRLTVT.

This clone was detected once. The V call is TRBV5-4, the J call TRBJ2-7; D may be TRBD2 (5 bases). Germline CDR1 and CDR2: SGHNT and YYREEE (reference sequence). V was cut by 3 bases and J by 2 bases, with 12 bases left in between. CDR3 size: 14 residues. The CDR3 region has the DNA TGTGCCAGCAGCTCTCAGAGGGTACCCTACGAGCAGTACTTC. Its protein is CASSSQRVPYEQYF. Supplemented by reference TRBV5-4 and TRBJ2-7, the full variable domain reads ETGVTQSPTHLIKTRGQQVTLRCSSQSGHNTVSWYQQALGQGPQFIFQYYREEENGRGNFPPRFSGLQFPNYSSELNVNALELDDSALYLCASSSQRVPYEQYFGPGTRLTVT.

V usage is TRBV15 and J usage is TRBJ2-1; perhaps TRBD2 as D (6 bases). V was pared by 2 bases and J by 5 bases, with 19 bases between. The CDR3 extends over 17 amino acids. The germline V gene has CDR1 LNHNV and CDR2 YYDKDF (reference sequence). CDR3 nucleotide sequence: TGTGCCACCAGCAGATCGATACGGGAGTTCATAGACAATGAGCAGTTCTTC. Protein: CATSRSIREFIDNEQFF.

This clone has a handful of counts. The chain couples TRBV6-2 or TRBV6-3 to TRBJ2-3; 7 nucleotides match TRBD2. Germline values: CDR1 MNHEY, CDR2 SVGEGT. V dropped 4 bases and J dropped 6; count of bases not matched to a gene: 10. The CDR3 loop spans 15 amino acids. The DNA for the CDR3 is TGTGCCAGCAGTTTTGCGGGAGTGGCGGAGGATACGCAGTATTTT. It yields the protein CASSFAGVAEDTQYF.

This chain joins TRBV30 and TRBJ1-4, with D tentatively TRBD1 (5 bases). In germline, CDR1 is GTSNPN, CDR2 SVGIG (reference sequence). With 3 bases removed from V and 4 bases from J, the gap between germline ends came to 12 bases. This CDR3 comprises 14 residues. CDR3 amino acids: CAWSNIGDNEKLFF. In nucleotides, the CDR3 is TGTGCCTGGAGCAATATAGGGGATAATGAAAAACTGTTTTTT.

On this clone: Additional DNA sequences in this sample encode the identical CDR3. The J gene is TRBJ2-6, the V gene TRBV6-1; a weak D match, TRBD2 (6 bases). This CDR3 contains 15 residues. V gave up 1 base and J gave up 2 bases, with 6 bases separating them. Germline V gene data show CDR1 as MNHNS and CDR2 as SASEGT. The CDR3 nucleotides are TGTGCCAGCAGTGAAGGGGGGGCTGGGGCCAACGTCCTGACTTTC. Translation gives CASSEGGAGANVLTF.

The V gene is TRBV6-5, the J gene TRBJ2-1, with D possibly being TRBD1 (5 bases). Looked up from germline, CDR1 is MNHEY and CDR2 is SVGAGI. This CDR3 comprises 13 residues. With 6 bases removed from V and 4 bases from J, the gap between germline ends came to 10 bases. The CDR3 bases are TGTGCCAGCAGACGACAGTCTTACAATGAGCAGTTCTTC. This codes for CASRRQSYNEQFF.

A few counts support this clone. The chain links TRBV7-9 to TRBJ2-7, with D possibly TRBD2 on 5 matching bases. Trimming removed 7 bases at V and 5 bases at J, with 15 bases between. CDR3 length: 13 residues. CDR1 is SEHNR, CDR2 FQNEAQ, per germline (reference sequence). CDR3 nucleotide sequence: TGTGCCAGCAACCTTATCTCCGGGGACGAGCAGTACTTC. It encodes CASNLISGDEQYF.

This clone was counted a single time. This rearrangement joins TRBV18 to TRBJ1-1; 8 positions agree with TRBD1. The J segment lost 3 bases and the V segment lost 2 bases, leaving 2 bases of the junction unmatched. Germline CDR1 is KGHSH and CDR2 is LQKENI. This CDR3 has 14 residues. In nucleotides, the CDR3 is TGTGCCAGCTCACCAGGGACAGGATACACTGAAGCTTTCTTT. This codes for CASSPGTGYTEAFF.

The rearrangement joins TRBV5-1 to TRBJ1-2; D unclear. CDR1 and CDR2 (germline): SGHRS, YFSETQ. Trimming removed 0 bases at V and 4 bases at J, with 10 bases between. CDR3 length equals 14 residues. Written as DNA, the CDR3 is TGCGCCAGCAGCTTGGCCGGGGAGGGCTATGGCTACACCTTC. As protein: CASSLAGEGYGYTF. The full variable domain, with the rest looked up from reference TRBV5-1 and TRBJ1-2, is KAGVTQTPRYLIKTRGQQVTLSCSPISGHRSVSWYQQTPGQGLQFLFEYFSETQRNKGNFPGRFSGRQFSNSRSEMNVSTLELGDSALYLCASSLAGEGYGYTFGSGTRLTVV.

The V and J genes are TRBV28 and TRBJ1-1; tentatively, D is TRBD1 (6 bases). Germline assignment: CDR1 MDHEN and CDR2 SYDVKM. CDR3 length equals 12 residues. Deletions cut 7 bases from V and 8 bases from J, with 14 bases between. The CDR3 reads CASTKETGEAFF. In DNA, the CDR3 is TGTGCCAGCACCAAGGAGACAGGAGAAGCTTTCTTT.

The J gene is TRBJ2-1, the V gene TRBV7-6; D gene ambiguous. Between the trimmed V and J ends, which lost 1 base and 9 bases, there was a span of 10 bases. The CDR3 length is 13 residues. The germline CDR1 and CDR2 sequences are SGHVS and FNYEAQ. CDR3: CASSLVATSEQFF. The DNA for the CDR3 is TGTGCCAGCAGCTTAGTAGCCACAAGTGAGCAGTTCTTC. The full variable domain, in which reference TRBV7-6 and TRBJ2-1 provide the parts outside the CDR3, is GAGVSQSPRYKVTKRGQDVALRCDPISGHVSLYWYRQALGQGPEFLTYFNYEAQQDKSGLPNDRFSAERPEGSISTLTIQRTEQRDSAMYRCASSLVATSEQFFGPGTRLTVL.

This chain joins TRBV28 and TRBJ2-2, with 9 positions matching TRBD1. The V and J ends lost 4 bases and 4 bases, in that order; junction bases with no gene match: 7. The CDR3 sequence is 16 residues long. Germline CDR1 and CDR2: MDHEN and SYDVKM. This CDR3 reads CASSSGQGTRTGELFF. As DNA, the CDR3 is TGTGCCAGCAGTTCTGGACAGGGGACCCGCACCGGGGAGCTGTTTTTT.

The chain joins TRBV7-9 to TRBJ1-1; D is possibly TRBD1 (5 bases). The CDR3 sequence is 14 residues long. V gave up 2 bases and J gave up 4 bases, with 11 bases separating them. CDR1 and CDR2 from the germline V gene are SEHNR and FQNEAQ (reference sequence). CDR3 region: CASSLTRVRTEAFF. The CDR3 DNA is TGTGCCAGCAGCTTAACCAGGGTGCGCACTGAAGCTTTCTTT.

The chain couples TRBV3-1 (or the pseudogene TRBV3-2) to TRBJ2-7; the D gene is possibly TRBD1 (5 bases). The CDR3 is 14 amino acids. The germline gives CDR1 LGHDT, CDR2 YNNKEL (reference sequence). V lost 3 bases, J lost 2 bases, and 11 bases lay in between. The DNA of the CDR3 is TGTGCCAGCAGCCAGTTGGTAGGGGCCTACGAGCAGTACTTC. This sequence encodes CASSQLVGAYEQYF.

The CDR3 spells CASNGGLTYEQYF. The CDR3 DNA reads TGTGCCAGCAACGGAGGGTTGACCTACGAGCAGTACTTC. The rearrangement uses TRBV2 and TRBJ2-7; D is perhaps TRBD2 (6 bases). Germline assignment: CDR1 SNHLY and CDR2 FYNNEI. This CDR3 region has 13 residues. V was pared by 7 bases and J by 2 bases, with 12 bases between.